This TCR beta chain appears in the sequencing data of a study of memory CD4+ T cells and cytomegalovirus serostatus. Broader study findings: CD4+ memory repertoires contained about two fifths of the 164 reported CMV TCRbeta sequences.

The repertoire was sequenced with immunoSEQ multiplex PCR; TCRdb's copy has only in-frame clones and lacks some. The data hold 50,000 to 60,000 clones, with 60% to 85% observed a single time. Points on this clone: Its antigen is unknown.

The V gene lost 0 bases and the J gene lost 5 bases, with 11 bases spanning the gap. Germline values: CDR1 SGHNT, CDR2 YYREEE (reference sequence). CDR3 length equals 14 residues. The sort gate was single viable CD3+CD4+CD8-CD45RO+ cells for memory CD4+ T cells. This chain uses TRBV5-4 with TRBJ2-5, with D perhaps given as TRBD1 or TRBD2 (5 bases each). This TCR was sampled from an adult in good health and CMV-seropositive. What was sequenced was memory CD4+ T cells from blood. The CDR3 here is CASSLDGDRETQYF. In DNA form, the CDR3 reads TGTGCCAGCAGCTTGGACGGGGACCGGGAGACCCAGTACTTC.